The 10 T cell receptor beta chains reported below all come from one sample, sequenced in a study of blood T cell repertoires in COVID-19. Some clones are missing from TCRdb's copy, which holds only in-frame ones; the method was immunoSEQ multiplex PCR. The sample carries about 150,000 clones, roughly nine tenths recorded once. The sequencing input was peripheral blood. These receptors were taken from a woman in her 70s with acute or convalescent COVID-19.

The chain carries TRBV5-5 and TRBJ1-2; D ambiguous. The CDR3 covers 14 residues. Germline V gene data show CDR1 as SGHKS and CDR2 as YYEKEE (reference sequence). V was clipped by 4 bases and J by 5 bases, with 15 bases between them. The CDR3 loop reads CASSEGSSSYGYTF. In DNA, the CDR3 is TGTGCCAGCAGCGAGGGATCTAGTAGTTATGGCTACACCTTC.

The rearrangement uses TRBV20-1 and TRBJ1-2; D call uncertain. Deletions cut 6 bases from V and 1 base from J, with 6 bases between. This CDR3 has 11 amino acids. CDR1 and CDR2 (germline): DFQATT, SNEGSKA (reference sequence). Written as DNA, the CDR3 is TGCAGTGCCAGGCATAACTATGGCTACACCTTC. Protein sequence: CSARHNYGYTF.

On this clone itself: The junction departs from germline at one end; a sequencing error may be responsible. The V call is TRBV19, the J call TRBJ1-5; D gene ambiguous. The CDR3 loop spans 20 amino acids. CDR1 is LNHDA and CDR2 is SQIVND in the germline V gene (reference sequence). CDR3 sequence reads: CASSTGYREMRYMSNQPQHF. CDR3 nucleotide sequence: TGTGCCAGCAGTACGGGTTATAGGGAGATGAGGTATATGAGCAATCAGCCCCAGCATTTT.

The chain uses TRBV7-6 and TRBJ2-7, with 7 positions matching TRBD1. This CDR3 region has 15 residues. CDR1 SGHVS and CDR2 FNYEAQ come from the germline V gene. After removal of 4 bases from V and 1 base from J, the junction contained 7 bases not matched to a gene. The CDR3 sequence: CASSSRQGSSYEQYF. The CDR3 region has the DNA TGTGCCAGCAGCTCCAGACAGGGAAGTTCCTACGAGCAGTACTTC.

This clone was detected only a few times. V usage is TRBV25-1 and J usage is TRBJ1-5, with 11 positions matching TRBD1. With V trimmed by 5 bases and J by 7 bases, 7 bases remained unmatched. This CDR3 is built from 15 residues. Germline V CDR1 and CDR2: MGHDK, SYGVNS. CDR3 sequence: CASSPHGDRGQPQHF. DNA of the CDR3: TGTGCCAGCAGTCCACACGGGGACAGGGGGCAGCCCCAGCATTTT.

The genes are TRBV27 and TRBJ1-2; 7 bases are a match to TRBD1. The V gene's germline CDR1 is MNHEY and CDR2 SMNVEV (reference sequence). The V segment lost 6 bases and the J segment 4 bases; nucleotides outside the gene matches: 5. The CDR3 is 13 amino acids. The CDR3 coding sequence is TGTGCCAGCAGAAAGACAGGGTCCTATGGCTACACCTTC. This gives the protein CASRKTGSYGYTF.

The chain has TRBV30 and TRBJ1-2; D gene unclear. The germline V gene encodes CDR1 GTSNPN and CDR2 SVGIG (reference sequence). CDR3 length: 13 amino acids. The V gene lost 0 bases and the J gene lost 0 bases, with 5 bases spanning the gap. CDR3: CAWSVRANYGYTF. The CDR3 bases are TGTGCCTGGAGTGTACGAGCTAACTATGGCTACACCTTC.

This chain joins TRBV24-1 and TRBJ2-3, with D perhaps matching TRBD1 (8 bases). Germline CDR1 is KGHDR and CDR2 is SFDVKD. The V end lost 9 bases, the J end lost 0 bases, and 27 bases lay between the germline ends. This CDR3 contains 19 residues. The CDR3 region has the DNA TGTGCCACCGCACCGATTACAGGGGGGGCGAACCCTAGCACAGATACGCAGTATTTT. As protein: CATAPITGGANPSTDTQYF.

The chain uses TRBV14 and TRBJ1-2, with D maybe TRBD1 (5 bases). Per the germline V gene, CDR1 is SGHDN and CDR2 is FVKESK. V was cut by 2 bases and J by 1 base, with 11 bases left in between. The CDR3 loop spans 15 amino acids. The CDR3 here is CASSQFAGLNYGYTF. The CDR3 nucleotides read TGTGCCAGCAGCCAATTTGCGGGGCTTAACTATGGCTACACCTTC. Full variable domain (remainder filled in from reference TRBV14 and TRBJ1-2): EAGVTQFPSHSVIEKGQTVTLRCDPISGHDNLYWYRRVMGKEIKFLLHFVKESKQDESGMPNNRFLAERTGGTYSTLKVQPAELEDSGVYFCASSQFAGLNYGYTFGSGTRLTVV.

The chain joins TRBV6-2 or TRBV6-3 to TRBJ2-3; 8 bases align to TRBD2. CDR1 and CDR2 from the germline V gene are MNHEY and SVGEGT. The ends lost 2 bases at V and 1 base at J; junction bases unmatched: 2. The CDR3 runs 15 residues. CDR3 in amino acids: CASSYGRGGTDTQYF. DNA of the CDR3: TGTGCCAGCAGTTACGGGCGGGGGGGCACAGATACGCAGTATTTT.